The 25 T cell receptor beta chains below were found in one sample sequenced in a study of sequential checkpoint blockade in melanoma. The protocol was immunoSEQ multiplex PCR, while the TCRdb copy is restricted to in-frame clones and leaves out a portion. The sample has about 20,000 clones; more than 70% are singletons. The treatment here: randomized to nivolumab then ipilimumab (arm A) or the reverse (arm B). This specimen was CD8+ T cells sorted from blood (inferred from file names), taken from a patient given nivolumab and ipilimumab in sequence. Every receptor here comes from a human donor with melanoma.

The CDR3: CASSFNIAYEQYF. For the CDR3, the DNA is TGTGCCAGCAGCTTTAACATCGCCTACGAGCAGTACTTC. The chain combines TRBV11-2 with TRBJ2-7; D remains unclear. The CDR3 consists of 13 residues. Germline CDR1 is SGHAT and CDR2 is FQNNGV. Trimming shortened V by 3 bases and J by 2 bases, and 8 bases separated the two germline ends.

The CDR3 is CASSLGLAGTQETQYF. The DNA of the CDR3 is TGTGCCAGCAGTTTGGGACTAGCGGGTACCCAAGAGACCCAGTACTTC. The chain couples TRBV7-2 to TRBJ2-5, with 12 nucleotides matching TRBD2. V dropped 6 bases and J dropped 1; count of bases not matched to a gene: 6. This CDR3 comprises 16 residues. Germline CDR1 and CDR2: SGHTA and FQGNSA.

Here the CDR3 reads CAWILGASSTDTQYF. The CDR3 DNA sequence: TGTGCCTGGATCTTGGGAGCTTCTAGCACAGATACGCAGTATTTT. The genes are TRBV30 and TRBJ2-3; the D gene is possibly TRBD2 (5 bases). Trimming cost V 4 bases and J 0 bases, with 14 bases left between them. CDR1 and CDR2 from the germline V gene are GTSNPN and SVGIG (reference sequence). The CDR3 has 15 residues.

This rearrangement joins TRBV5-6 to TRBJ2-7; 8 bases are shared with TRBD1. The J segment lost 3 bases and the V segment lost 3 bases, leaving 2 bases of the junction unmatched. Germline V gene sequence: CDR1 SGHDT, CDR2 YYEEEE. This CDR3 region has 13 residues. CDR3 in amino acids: CASSWDRIYEQYF. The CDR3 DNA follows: TGTGCCAGCAGCTGGGACAGGATCTACGAGCAGTACTTC.

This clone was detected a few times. Here the CDR3 reads CATAYPASYEQYF. Written as DNA, the CDR3 is TGTGCCACCGCCTATCCTGCCTCCTACGAGCAGTACTTC. The chain couples TRBV11-2 to TRBJ2-7; D is unclear. The germline V gene has CDR1 SGHAT and CDR2 FQNNGV. V was cut by 10 bases and J by 0 bases, with 13 bases left in between. The CDR3 totals 13 residues.

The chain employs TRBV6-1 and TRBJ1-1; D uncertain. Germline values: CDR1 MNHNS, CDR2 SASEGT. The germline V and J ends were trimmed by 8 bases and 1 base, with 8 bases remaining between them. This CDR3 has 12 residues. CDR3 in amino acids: CASDWSNTEAFF. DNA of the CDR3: TGTGCCAGCGACTGGTCGAACACTGAAGCTTTCTTT.

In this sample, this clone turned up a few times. DNA for the CDR3: TGTGCCTCCCGGACGGACAACAGCAATCAGCCCCAGCATTTT. As protein: CASRTDNSNQPQHF. The J gene is TRBJ1-5, the V gene TRBV6-6; maybe TRBD1 (5 bases). The CDR3 length is 14 residues. From germline, CDR1 is MNHNY and CDR2 SVGAGI (reference sequence). Trimming removed 11 bases at V and 1 base at J, with 15 bases between.

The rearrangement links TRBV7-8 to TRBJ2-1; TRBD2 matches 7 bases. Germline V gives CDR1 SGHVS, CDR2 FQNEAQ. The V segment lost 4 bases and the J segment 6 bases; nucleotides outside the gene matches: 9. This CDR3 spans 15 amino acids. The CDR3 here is CASSYTSAWINEQFF. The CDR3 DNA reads TGTGCCAGCAGCTACACTAGCGCTTGGATCAATGAGCAGTTCTTC.

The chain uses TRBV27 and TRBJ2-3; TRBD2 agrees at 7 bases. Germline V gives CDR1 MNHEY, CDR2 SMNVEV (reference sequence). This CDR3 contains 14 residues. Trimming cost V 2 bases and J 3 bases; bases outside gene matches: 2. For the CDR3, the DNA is TGTGCCAGCAGTTTACTAGCGGATACAGATACGCAGTATTTT. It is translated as CASSLLADTDTQYF.

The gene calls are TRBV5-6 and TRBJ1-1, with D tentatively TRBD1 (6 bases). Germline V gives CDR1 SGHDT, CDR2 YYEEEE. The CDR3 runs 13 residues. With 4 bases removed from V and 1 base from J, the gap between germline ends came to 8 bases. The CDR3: CASSPTGNTEAFF. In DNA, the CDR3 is TGTGCCAGCAGCCCGACAGGGAACACTGAAGCTTTCTTT.

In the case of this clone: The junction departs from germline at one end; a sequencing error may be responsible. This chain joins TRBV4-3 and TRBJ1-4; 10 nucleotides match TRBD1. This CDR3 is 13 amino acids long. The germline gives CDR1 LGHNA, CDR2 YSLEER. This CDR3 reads CASSQEPSGTGVF. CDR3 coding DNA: TGCGCCAGCAGCCAAGAACCCTCCGGGACAGGGGTTTTT.

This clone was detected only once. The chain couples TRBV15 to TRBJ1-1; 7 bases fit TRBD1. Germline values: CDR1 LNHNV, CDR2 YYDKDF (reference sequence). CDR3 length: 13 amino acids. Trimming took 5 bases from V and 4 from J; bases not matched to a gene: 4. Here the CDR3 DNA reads TGTGCCACCAGCGGGGACAGATCCACTGAAGCTTTCTTT. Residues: CATSGDRSTEAFF.

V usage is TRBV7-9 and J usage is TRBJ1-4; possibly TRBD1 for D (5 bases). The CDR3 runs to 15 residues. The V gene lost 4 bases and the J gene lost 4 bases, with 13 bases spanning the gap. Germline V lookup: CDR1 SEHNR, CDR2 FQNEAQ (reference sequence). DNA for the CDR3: TGTGCCAGCAGCTCCCGACAGACTTATAATGAAAAACTGTTTTTT. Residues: CASSSRQTYNEKLFF.

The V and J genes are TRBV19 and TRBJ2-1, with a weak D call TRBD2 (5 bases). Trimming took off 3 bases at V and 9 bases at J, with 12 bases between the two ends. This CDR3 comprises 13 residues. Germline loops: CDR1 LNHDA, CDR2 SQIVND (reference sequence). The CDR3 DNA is TGTGCCAGTAGTATTGACGTGGAGGTTGAGCAGTTCTTC. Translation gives CASSIDVEVEQFF.

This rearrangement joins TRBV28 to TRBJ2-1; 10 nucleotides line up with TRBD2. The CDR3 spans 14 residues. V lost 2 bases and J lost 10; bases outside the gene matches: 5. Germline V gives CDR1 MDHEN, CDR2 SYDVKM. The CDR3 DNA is TGTGCCAGCAGTTTACAGACTAGCGGGCCAGAGCAGTTCTTC. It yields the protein CASSLQTSGPEQFF. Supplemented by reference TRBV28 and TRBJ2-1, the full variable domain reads DVKVTQSSRYLVKRTGEKVFLECVQDMDHENMFWYRQDPGLGLRLIYFSYDVKMKEKGDIPEGYSVSREKKERFSLILESASTNQTSMYLCASSLQTSGPEQFFGPGTRLTVL.

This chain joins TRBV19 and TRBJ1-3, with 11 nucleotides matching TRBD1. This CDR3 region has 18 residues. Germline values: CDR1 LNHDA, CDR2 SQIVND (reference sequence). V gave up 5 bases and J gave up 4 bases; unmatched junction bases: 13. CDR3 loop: CASSATGQGVSGGNTIYF. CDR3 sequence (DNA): TGTGCCAGTAGTGCGACGGGACAGGGGGTTTCAGGCGGAAACACCATATATTTT.

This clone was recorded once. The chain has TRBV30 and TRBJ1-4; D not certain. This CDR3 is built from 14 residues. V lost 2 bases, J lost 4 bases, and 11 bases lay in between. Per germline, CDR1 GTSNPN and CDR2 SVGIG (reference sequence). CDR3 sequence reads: CAWSFTRINEKLFF. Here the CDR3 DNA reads TGTGCCTGGAGTTTTACGCGGATTAATGAAAAACTGTTTTTT. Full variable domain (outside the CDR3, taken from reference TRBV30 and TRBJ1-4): SQTIHQWPATLVQPVGSPLSLECTVEGTSNPNLYWYRQAAGRGLQLLFYSVGIGQISSEVPQNLSASRPQDRQFILSSKKLLLSDSGFYLCAWSFTRINEKLFFGSGTQLSVL.

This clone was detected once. In DNA form, the CDR3 reads TGTGCCAGCAGCGACGGGGTTTATACGCAGTATTTT. Its translation is CASSDGVYTQYF. The chain has TRBV7-9 and TRBJ2-3, with D possibly TRBD2 on 5 matching bases. CDR1 is SEHNR, CDR2 FQNEAQ, per germline (reference sequence). V dropped 5 bases and J dropped 7 bases, with 10 bases sitting between them. The CDR3 has 12 amino acids.

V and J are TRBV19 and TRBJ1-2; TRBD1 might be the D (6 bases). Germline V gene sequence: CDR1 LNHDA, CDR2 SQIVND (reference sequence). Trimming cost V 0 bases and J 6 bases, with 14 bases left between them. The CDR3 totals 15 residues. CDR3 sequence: CASSIDRGALDGYTF. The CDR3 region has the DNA TGTGCCAGTAGTATAGACAGGGGAGCTTTGGATGGCTACACCTTC. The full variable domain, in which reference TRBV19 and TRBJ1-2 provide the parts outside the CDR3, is DGGITQSPKYLFRKEGQNVTLSCEQNLNHDAMYWYRQDPGQGLRLIYYSQIVNDFQKGDIAEGYSVSREKKESFPLTVTSAQKNPTAFYLCASSIDRGALDGYTFGSGTRLTVV.

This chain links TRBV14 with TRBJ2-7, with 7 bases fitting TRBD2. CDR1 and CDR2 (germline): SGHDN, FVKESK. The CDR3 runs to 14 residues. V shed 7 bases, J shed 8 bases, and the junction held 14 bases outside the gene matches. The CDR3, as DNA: TGTGCCAGCAATACGGGACTATGGTACGACCAGCAGTACTTC. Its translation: CASNTGLWYDQQYF.

The CDR3 is CSVEFPQGASYNEQFF. The CDR3 DNA reads TGCAGCGTTGAATTTCCACAGGGAGCGTCCTACAATGAGCAGTTCTTC. The chain uses TRBV29-1 and TRBJ2-1, with D possibly matching TRBD1 (6 bases). The CDR3 extends over 16 amino acids. V lost 2 bases and J 1 base, leaving 15 bases between the germline ends. The germline CDR1 and CDR2 sequences are SQVTM and ANQGSEA.

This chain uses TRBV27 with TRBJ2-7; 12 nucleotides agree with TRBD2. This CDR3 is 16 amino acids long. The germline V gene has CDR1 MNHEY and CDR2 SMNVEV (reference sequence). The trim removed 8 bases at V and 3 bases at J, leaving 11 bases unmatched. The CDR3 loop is CASGPGTSGRNYEQYF. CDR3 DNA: TGTGCCAGCGGTCCCGGGACTAGCGGGCGAAACTACGAGCAGTACTTC.

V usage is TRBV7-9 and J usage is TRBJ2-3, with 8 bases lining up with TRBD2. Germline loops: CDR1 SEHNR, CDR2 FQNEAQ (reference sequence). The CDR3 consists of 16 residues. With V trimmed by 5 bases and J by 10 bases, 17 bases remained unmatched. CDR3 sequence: CASSLPPGLVSSPQYF. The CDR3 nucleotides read TGTGCCAGCAGCCTCCCCCCGGGACTAGTCTCCTCGCCGCAGTATTTT.

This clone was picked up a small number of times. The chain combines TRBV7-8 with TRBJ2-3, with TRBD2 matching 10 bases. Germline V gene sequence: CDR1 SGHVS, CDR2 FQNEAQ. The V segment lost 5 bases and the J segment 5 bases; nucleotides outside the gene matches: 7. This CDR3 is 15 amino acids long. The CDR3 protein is CASSPERGGRDTQYF. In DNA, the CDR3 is TGTGCCAGCAGCCCTGAGCGGGGGGGCCGAGATACGCAGTATTTT. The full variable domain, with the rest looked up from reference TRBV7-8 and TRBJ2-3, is GAGVSQSPRYKVAKRGQDVALRCDPISGHVSLFWYQQALGQGPEFLTYFQNEAQLDKSGLPSDRFFAERPEGSVSTLKIQRTQQEDSAVYLCASSPERGGRDTQYFGPGTRLTVL.

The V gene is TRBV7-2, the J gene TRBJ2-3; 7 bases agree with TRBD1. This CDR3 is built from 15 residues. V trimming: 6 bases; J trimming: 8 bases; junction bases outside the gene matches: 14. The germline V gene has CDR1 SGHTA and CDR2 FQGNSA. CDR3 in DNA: TGTGCCAGCAGTGGGACAGTCCTTCTCAACCTTACGCAGTATTTT. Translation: CASSGTVLLNLTQYF.